Presented here are 13 T cell receptor beta chains from one specimen sequenced in a study of identifying expanded T cells in peripheral blood. Profiling relied on immunoSEQ multiplex PCR, and the TCRdb table lists in-frame clones only, not all of them. The table includes around 130,000 clones, about 86% detected once. The sequenced sample consisted of blood. The receptors shown here come from a person aged 18-70 years in good health.

The rearrangement uses TRBV19 and TRBJ1-3; possibly TRBD1 for D (5 bases). The ends were cut back, 5 bases at V and 4 bases at J, with 15 bases in the middle. This CDR3 has 15 amino acids. Germline-derived CDR1 and CDR2 are LNHDA and SQIVND (reference sequence). The CDR3 coding sequence is TGTGCCAGTAGTCCACCGGGACGTGAGGGAAACACCATATATTTT. This sequence encodes CASSPPGREGNTIYF.

V gene TRBV7-2 combines with J gene TRBJ2-1; tentatively, D is TRBD1 (5 bases). Trimming removed 5 bases at V and 4 bases at J, with 15 bases between. Looked up from germline, CDR1 is SGHTA and CDR2 is FQGNSA. The CDR3 consists of 15 residues. For the CDR3, the DNA is TGTGCCAGCAGCCTGGGGCCTAAGGATTACAATGAGCAGTTCTTC. Translating gives CASSLGPKDYNEQFF. The full variable domain, rest sourced from reference TRBV7-2 and TRBJ2-1, is GAGVSQSPSNKVTEKGKDVELRCDPISGHTALYWYRQSLGQGLEFLIYFQGNSAPDKSGLPSDRFSAERTGGSVSTLTIQRTQQEDSAVYLCASSLGPKDYNEQFFGPGTRLTVL.

As DNA, the CDR3 is TGCGCCAGCAGCTTGGAAAGCGGGAGAGCGTATGAGCAGTTCTTC. Protein: CASSLESGRAYEQFF. J is TRBJ2-1 and V is TRBV5-1; 8 nucleotides line up with TRBD2. The CDR3 consists of 15 residues. Germline V gene sequence: CDR1 SGHRS, CDR2 YFSETQ. The J segment lost 8 bases and the V segment lost 0 bases, leaving 7 bases of the junction unmatched.

The chain employs TRBV19 and TRBJ2-7, with 8 bases that match TRBD1. The J segment lost 5 bases and the V segment lost 6 bases, leaving 9 bases of the junction unmatched. CDR1 is LNHDA and CDR2 is SQIVND in the germline V gene (reference sequence). This CDR3 contains 14 residues. CDR3 protein: CASSLRQGAHEQYF. The CDR3 nucleotides are TGTGCCAGTAGCCTCCGGCAGGGGGCCCACGAGCAGTACTTC.

About this clone itself: The sample has other DNA sequences that encode this CDR3 too. This sequence joins TRBV18 and TRBJ1-1, with D unresolved. Germline assignment: CDR1 KGHSH and CDR2 LQKENI. The length of the CDR3 is 13 residues. V lost 6 bases and J 2 bases, leaving 10 bases between the germline ends. CDR3 sequence (DNA): TGTGCCAGCTCCCCCCTCGATAACACTGAAGCTTTCTTT. This gives the protein CASSPLDNTEAFF.

The CDR3 DNA reads TGTGCCACTGCGGGGGAGCAAAATGAAAAACTGTTTTTT. This translates into CATAGEQNEKLFF. The chain couples TRBV19 to TRBJ1-4, with TRBD1 as a possible D gene (5 bases). This CDR3 comprises 13 residues. Trimming took 10 bases from V and 5 from J, leaving 14 bases between them. Germline V lookup: CDR1 LNHDA, CDR2 SQIVND (reference sequence).

The chain carries TRBV11-3 and TRBJ2-3; D is undetermined. Germline CDR1 is SGHNT and CDR2 is YENEEA. CDR3 length equals 13 residues. V was trimmed by 5 bases and J by 4 bases, leaving 10 bases between them. DNA for the CDR3: TGTGCCAGCAGCCCAGGAGTCGCAGATACGCAGTATTTT. It encodes CASSPGVADTQYF.

This clone came up once. The CDR3 nucleotides are TGTGCCAGCAGCTTAGGAACGATCACTGAAGCTTTCTTT. This sequence encodes CASSLGTITEAFF. V is TRBV11-3 and J is TRBJ1-1; D not certain. With 1 base removed from V and 4 bases from J, the gap between germline ends came to 7 bases. The germline CDR1 and CDR2 sequences are SGHNT and YENEEA. This CDR3 spans 13 amino acids.

The chain joins TRBV7-9 to TRBJ2-2; 9 nucleotides agree with TRBD1. V lost 5 bases and J lost 2; bases outside the gene matches: 9. The CDR3 covers 17 residues. Germline CDR1 is SEHNR and CDR2 is FQNEAQ (reference sequence). CDR3 bases: TGTGCCAGCAGCACACCTCCGGGACAGGGCAACACCGGGGAGCTGTTTTTT. Translated, it gives CASSTPPGQGNTGELFF.

The gene calls are TRBV27 and TRBJ2-1; 8 bases are shared with TRBD1. The germline CDR1 and CDR2 sequences are MNHEY and SMNVEV (reference sequence). V trimming: 3 bases; J trimming: 7 bases; junction bases outside the gene matches: 5. The CDR3 has 14 amino acids. The DNA of the CDR3 is TGTGCCAGCAGTTTTCCGGGACAGGTTAATGAGCAGTTCTTC. Its protein is CASSFPGQVNEQFF.

This rearrangement joins TRBV6-5 to TRBJ1-1; possible D gene TRBD1, 5 bases. Deletions cut 6 bases from V and 4 bases from J, with 18 bases between. This CDR3 is built from 15 residues. CDR1 is MNHEY, CDR2 SVGAGI, per germline. The CDR3 spells CASSLGGELGTEAFF. CDR3 in DNA: TGTGCCAGCAGCCTTGGGGGGGAATTGGGCACTGAAGCTTTCTTT.

The sample holds one count of this clone. The chain joins TRBV5-8 to TRBJ2-4; D could derive from TRBD1 or TRBD2 (5 bases each). Trimming removed 4 bases from V and 8 bases from J, with 16 bases in between. Germline V gene data show CDR1 as SGHTS and CDR2 as YDEGEE. The CDR3 has 14 amino acids. The CDR3 coding sequence is TGTGCCAGCAGCGCCCTCGAGGGGCGGGACATTCAGTACTTC. Amino acid sequence: CASSALEGRDIQYF.

The CDR3 region has the DNA TGTGCCAGCAGTGAAGCGGCCGGGGGGACTGGAAACACCATATATTTT. Protein sequence: CASSEAAGGTGNTIYF. The chain joins TRBV6-1 to TRBJ1-3; the D gene is possibly TRBD1 (5 bases). V gave up 0 bases and J gave up 2 bases, with 11 bases separating them. CDR3 length: 16 amino acids. The germline gives CDR1 MNHNS, CDR2 SASEGT.